This T cell receptor (beta chain) was identified during a study of blood T cell repertoires in COVID-19. Produced via immunoSEQ multiplex PCR; TCRdb's table is partial and in-frame only. The table has hundreds of thousands of clones, around four fifths seen once. The V and J ends lost 4 bases and 2 bases, in that order; junction bases with no gene match: 12. Germline V gene lookup returns CDR1 SGHRS and CDR2 YFSETQ. CDR3 length: 16 residues. Sequencing was carried out using peripheral blood. The source of this sequence is a man between 25 and 39 years old with active or convalescent COVID-19. V and J are TRBV5-1 and TRBJ2-7; 7 nucleotides agree with TRBD2. CDR3 residues: CASSPTSPAGTYEQYF. CDR3 nucleotides: TGCGCCAGCAGCCCGACAAGCCCAGCGGGAACCTACGAGCAGTACTTC.